This T cell receptor beta chain came from a study of blood T cell repertoires in COVID-19. Looking at the study overall: COVID-19 samples from acute and convalescent phases originated in the United States, Italy and Spain.

This study enrolled people aged 18 to 89 from roughly 24 US geographic areas. Recovered status applied to Cohort 3 donors who had two consecutive negative PCRs. It also applied to those with clearance or with symptom resolution. The germline V gene has CDR1 SGHVS and CDR2 FQNEAQ. There are 16 residues in the CDR3. J was trimmed by 4 bases and V by 5 bases; bases with no gene match: 5. The repertoire was sequenced with immunoSEQ multiplex PCR; TCRdb's copy has only in-frame clones and lacks some. The data contain around 300,000 clones, around 89% of them seen just once; the ten biggest clones take up less than 3%.

The TCR sequence derives from a woman in her fifties or sixties who had recovered from COVID-19. This rearrangement joins TRBV7-8 to TRBJ2-3; 14 bases map to TRBD2. The sequenced sample was PBMCs or T cells enriched from blood (not recorded which). CDR3 sequence reads: CASSPRLAGGPDTQYF. The CDR3 DNA is TGTGCCAGCAGCCCTCGACTAGCGGGAGGGCCAGATACGCAGTATTTT.